Following are 16 T cell receptor beta chains from one sample sequenced in a study of T cell changes during pregnancy in multiple sclerosis. The protocol was immunoSEQ multiplex PCR, while the TCRdb copy is restricted to in-frame clones and leaves out a portion. The repertoire includes around 80,000 clones, about 91% of them detected once, and over 1.3% sits in the top ten. The source material was peripheral blood, sampled before pregnancy. The receptor set was obtained from a female donor with multiple sclerosis, enrolled in a pregnancy study.

Remarks on this clone: One junction end does not reproduce the germline sequence, and a read error may be involved. The rearrangement uses TRBV14 and TRBJ2-1; D might be TRBD2 (7 bases). CDR1 and CDR2 (germline): SGHDN, FVKESK. CDR3 length: 11 residues. The CDR3 DNA reads as TGTGCCAGCAGCCATCGGGGGGCCCCTCTCTTC. It specifies CASSHRGAPLF.

V gene TRBV18 combines with J gene TRBJ2-3, with TRBD1 matching 10 bases. This CDR3 has 14 residues. V gave up 8 bases and J gave up 3 bases; unmatched junction bases: 5. Germline V lookup: CDR1 KGHSH, CDR2 LQKENI. CDR3 sequence reads: CASRLGQGTDTQYF. The DNA for the CDR3 is TGTGCCAGCCGCCTGGGACAGGGGACAGATACGCAGTATTTT.

J is TRBJ1-1 and V is TRBV4-1; no definite D call. The germline gives CDR1 MGHRA, CDR2 YSYEKL. V was clipped by 6 bases and J by 4 bases, with 15 bases between them. The CDR3 spans 14 residues. The CDR3 nucleotides are TGCGCCAGCAGACAATCGGGTAGTGGCACTGAAGCTTTCTTT. Its protein product is CASRQSGSGTEAFF.

The chain is built from TRBV4-2 and TRBJ1-6, with 9 bases lining up with TRBD1. Per the germline V gene, CDR1 is LGHNA and CDR2 is YNFKEQ. Trimming cost V 3 bases and J 9 bases; bases outside gene matches: 6. The CDR3 totals 15 residues. This chain's CDR3 is CASSQGQGVGSPLHF. CDR3 bases: TGTGCCAGCAGCCAGGGACAGGGCGTCGGTTCACCCCTCCACTTT.

As concerns this clone: The sample holds other DNA sequences that translate to the same CDR3. V is TRBV9 and J is TRBJ1-5; the D gene is possibly TRBD1 (5 bases). V shed 2 bases and J shed 0 bases, with 6 bases lying between them. CDR1 SGDLS and CDR2 YYNGEE come from the germline V gene. The CDR3 is 14 amino acids. This CDR3 reads CASSVDSSNQPQHF. CDR3 DNA sequence: TGTGCCAGCAGCGTTGACAGTAGCAATCAGCCCCAGCATTTT. The complete variable domain, with remaining parts taken from reference TRBV9 and TRBJ1-5, reads DSGVTQTPKHLITATGQRVTLRCSPRSGDLSVYWYQQSLDQGLQFLIQYYNGEERAKGNILERFSAQQFPDLHSELNLSSLELGDSALYFCASSVDSSNQPQHFGDGTRLSIL.

The chain employs TRBV18 and TRBJ2-7, with D hard to call. CDR1 KGHSH and CDR2 LQKENI come from the germline V gene. The CDR3 consists of 13 residues. Trimming took 2 bases from V and 9 from J, leaving 14 bases between them. In DNA, the CDR3 is TGTGCCAGCTCACCAAACCCAAGGCAGGCGCAGTACTTC. Its protein product is CASSPNPRQAQYF.

The V gene is TRBV9, the J gene TRBJ2-5, with 9 bases aligning to TRBD1. This CDR3 is built from 15 residues. CDR1 and CDR2 (germline): SGDLS, YYNGEE. V lost 3 bases and J lost 1; bases outside the gene matches: 4. CDR3 nucleotides: TGTGCCAGCAGCGGGGGACAGGGAAGCCAAGAGACCCAGTACTTC. This translates into CASSGGQGSQETQYF.

This clone came up once. The chain uses TRBV29-1 and TRBJ2-1; D is undetermined. V lost 1 base and J 6 bases, leaving 7 bases between the germline ends. The CDR3 sequence is 12 residues long. Germline assignment: CDR1 SQVTM and CDR2 ANQGSEA. CDR3 region: CSVEGQINEQFF. Written as DNA, the CDR3 is TGCAGCGTTGAAGGACAAATCAATGAGCAGTTCTTC.

The V and J genes are TRBV7-8 and TRBJ2-5, with a tentative D call TRBD2 (6 bases). Trimming removed 2 bases from V and 4 bases from J, with 26 bases in between. The CDR3 sequence is 19 residues long. Germline values: CDR1 SGHVS, CDR2 FQNEAQ. The CDR3 spells CASSLLPGVGTGPAETQYF. Written as DNA, the CDR3 is TGTGCCAGCAGCTTATTACCGGGGGTCGGGACTGGGCCCGCAGAGACCCAGTACTTC.

The chain employs TRBV7-9 and TRBJ1-6; 10 nucleotides agree with TRBD1. The CDR3 is made up of 14 amino acids. The V gene end was trimmed by 5 bases and the J gene end by 9 bases; junction bases not matched to a gene: 4. From germline, CDR1 is SEHNR and CDR2 FQNEAQ (reference sequence). CDR3 region: CASSPTGGVSPLHF. Here the CDR3 DNA reads TGTGCCAGCAGCCCGACAGGGGGCGTTTCACCCCTCCACTTT.

The chain uses TRBV27 and TRBJ2-1; 7 bases match TRBD2. Germline assignment: CDR1 MNHEY and CDR2 SMNVEV (reference sequence). This CDR3 is built from 16 residues. The ends lost 3 bases at V and 6 bases at J; junction bases unmatched: 11. The CDR3, as DNA: TGTGCCAGCAGTTTCTTTGCGGGGGTTAGTTTCAATGAGCAGTTCTTC. Translating gives CASSFFAGVSFNEQFF.

The chain combines TRBV4-2 with TRBJ1-5; D not resolved. The CDR3 is 12 amino acids. V lost 4 bases to trimming and J lost 7 bases, with 8 bases between them. From germline, CDR1 is LGHNA and CDR2 YNFKEQ. The CDR3 reads CASSLGGQPQHF. The CDR3 region has the DNA TGTGCCAGCAGCCTCGGAGGGCAGCCCCAGCATTTT.

This chain links TRBV11-2 with TRBJ2-2; 9 bases agree with TRBD1. The CDR3 has 15 amino acids. In germline, CDR1 is SGHAT, CDR2 FQNNGV. V lost 5 bases to trimming and J lost 8 bases; unmatched junction nucleotides: 9. The CDR3: CASSPIQGALGELFF. CDR3 bases: TGTGCCAGCAGCCCCATACAGGGGGCCTTAGGGGAGCTGTTTTTT. Full variable domain (remainder filled in from reference TRBV11-2 and TRBJ2-2): EAGVAQSPRYKIIEKRQSVAFWCNPISGHATLYWYQQILGQGPKLLIQFQNNGVVDDSQLPKDRFSAERLKGVDSTLKIQPAKLEDSAVYLCASSPIQGALGELFFGEGSRLTVL.

The V call is TRBV14, the J call TRBJ2-3; 7 bases match TRBD2. The V gene end was trimmed by 2 bases and the J gene end by 6 bases; junction bases not matched to a gene: 5. The CDR3 loop spans 14 amino acids. Per germline, CDR1 SGHDN and CDR2 FVKESK. CDR3 bases: TGTGCCAGCAGCCAAATTCGGGGGGTGGATACGCAGTATTTT. Protein sequence: CASSQIRGVDTQYF.

The V call is TRBV10-3, the J call TRBJ1-5; D might be TRBD1 (6 bases). The CDR3 length is 18 residues. The V and J ends lost 0 bases and 1 base respectively, with 16 bases between them. CDR1 and CDR2 (germline): ENHRY, SYGVKD. The CDR3 is CAISESLTGSGSNQPQHF. Here the CDR3 DNA reads TGTGCCATCAGTGAGTCGTTGACAGGTTCGGGAAGCAATCAGCCCCAGCATTTT.

In its sample, this clone was seen a few times. The chain has TRBV6-5 and TRBJ1-6; D is possibly TRBD1 (5 bases). Germline-derived CDR1 and CDR2 are MNHEY and SVGAGI. Trimming removed 2 bases at V and 7 bases at J, with 9 bases between. The CDR3 has 14 amino acids. The CDR3 region is CASSYGRENSPLHF. In nucleotides, the CDR3 is TGTGCCAGCAGTTACGGCAGGGAAAATTCACCCCTCCACTTT.